This T cell receptor (beta chain) was identified in a study of T cells after yellow fever vaccination. The CDR3 runs to 14 residues. The germline V gene has CDR1 MNHNY and CDR2 SVGAGI (reference sequence). V was shortened by 5 bases and J by 3 bases, with 13 bases between the two germline ends. Study outcomes and limitations: Contamination of FACS-sorted repertoires by abundant clonotypes from the bulk population could occur. Detected again after the booster were most primary-vaccination clones, at 96% CD4 and 70% to 90% CD8. A secondary response was less intense yet reached its peak sooner, at day 5 versus 15.

Synthesis of TCR cDNA relied on 5'RACE template switching, which attached a universal primer site and UMIs. MiXCR, run by TCRdb on the 5' RACE reads, gives a single entry per CDR3 protein. The sample holds about 430,000 distinct CDR3 sequences, around 20% seen once. Of note for this clonotype: What it binds is not known.

The gene calls are TRBV6-6 and TRBJ1-1; D perhaps matches TRBD1 (5 bases). This specimen was PBMCs, taken before the yellow fever booster vaccination. The TCR sequence derives from a young man who received the YFV17D yellow fever vaccine. The CDR3 DNA is TGTGCCAGCAGTACCGGGACGGGCGACACTGAAGCTTTCTTT. This codes for CASSTGTGDTEAFF.